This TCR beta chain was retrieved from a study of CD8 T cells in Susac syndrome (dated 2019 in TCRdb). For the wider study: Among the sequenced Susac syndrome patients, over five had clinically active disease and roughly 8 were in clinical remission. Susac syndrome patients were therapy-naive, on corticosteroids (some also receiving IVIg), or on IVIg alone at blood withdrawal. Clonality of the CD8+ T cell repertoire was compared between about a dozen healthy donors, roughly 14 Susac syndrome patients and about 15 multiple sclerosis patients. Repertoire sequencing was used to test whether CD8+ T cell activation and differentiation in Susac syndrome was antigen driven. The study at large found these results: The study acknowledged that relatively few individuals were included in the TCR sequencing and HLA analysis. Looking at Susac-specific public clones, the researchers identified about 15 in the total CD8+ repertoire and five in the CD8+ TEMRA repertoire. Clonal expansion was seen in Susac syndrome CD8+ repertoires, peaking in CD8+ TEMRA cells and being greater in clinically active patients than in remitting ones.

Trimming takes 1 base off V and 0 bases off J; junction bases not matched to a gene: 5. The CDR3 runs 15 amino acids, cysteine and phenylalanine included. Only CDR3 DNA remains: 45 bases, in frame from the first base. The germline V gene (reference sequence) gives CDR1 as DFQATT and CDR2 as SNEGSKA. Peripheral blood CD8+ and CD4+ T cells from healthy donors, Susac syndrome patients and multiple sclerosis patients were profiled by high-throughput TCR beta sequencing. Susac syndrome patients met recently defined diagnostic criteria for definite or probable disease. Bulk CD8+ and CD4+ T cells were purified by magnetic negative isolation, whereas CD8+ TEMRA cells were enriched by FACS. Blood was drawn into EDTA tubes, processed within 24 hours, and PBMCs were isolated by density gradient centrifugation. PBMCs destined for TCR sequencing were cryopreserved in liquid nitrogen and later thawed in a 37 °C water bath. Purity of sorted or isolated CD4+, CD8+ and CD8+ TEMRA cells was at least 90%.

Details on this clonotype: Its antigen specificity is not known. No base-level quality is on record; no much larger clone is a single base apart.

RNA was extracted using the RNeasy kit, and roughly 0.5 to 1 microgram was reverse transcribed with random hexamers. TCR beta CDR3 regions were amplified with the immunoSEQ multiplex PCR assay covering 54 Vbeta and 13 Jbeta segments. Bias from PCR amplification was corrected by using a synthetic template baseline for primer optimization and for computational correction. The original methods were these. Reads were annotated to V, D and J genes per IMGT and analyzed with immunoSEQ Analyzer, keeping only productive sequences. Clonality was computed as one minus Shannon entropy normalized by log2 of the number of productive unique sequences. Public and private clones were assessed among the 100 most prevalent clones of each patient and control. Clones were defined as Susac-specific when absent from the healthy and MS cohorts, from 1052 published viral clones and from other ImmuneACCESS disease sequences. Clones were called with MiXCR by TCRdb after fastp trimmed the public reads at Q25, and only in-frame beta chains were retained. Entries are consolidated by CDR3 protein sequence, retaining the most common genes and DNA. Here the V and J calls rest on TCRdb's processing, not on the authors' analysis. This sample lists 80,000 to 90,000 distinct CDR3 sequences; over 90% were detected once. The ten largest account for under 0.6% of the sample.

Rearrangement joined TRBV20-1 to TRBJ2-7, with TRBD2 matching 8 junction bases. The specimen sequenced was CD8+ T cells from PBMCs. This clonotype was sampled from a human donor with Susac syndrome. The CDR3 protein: CSARGILADSYEQYF. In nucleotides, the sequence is TGCAGTGCTAGAGGAATACTAGCGGACTCCTACGAGCAGTACTTC.